This TCR beta chain is from a study of OX40 agonist ivuxolimab in advanced cancers. Regarding the complete study: Ivuxolimab was an agonistic, fully human IgG2 monoclonal antibody directed against OX40 (CD134), a costimulatory receptor. Intravenous ivuxolimab was administered to patients every 2 weeks at six dose levels: 0.01, 0.1, 0.3, 1.5, 3 and 10 mg/kg. Among the approximately 50 dose-escalation patients, 19 had hepatocellular carcinoma, approximately 15 melanoma, 9 renal cell carcinoma and 9 head and neck cancer. A male proportion of roughly 85% and a mean age of approximately 62 years, ranging from about 20 to 85, were recorded for the dose-escalation cohort. Patients were allowed to have had prior anti-PD-1, anti-PD-L1 or anti-CTLA-4 therapy, and approximately 39% of the dose-escalation patients had been treated with checkpoint inhibitors. Three dose-escalation patients achieved partial responses, one with hepatocellular carcinoma and two with cutaneous melanoma. The purpose of peripheral TCRbeta sequencing was to test whether ivuxolimab changed TCR sequence diversity and led to clonal T-cell expansion. The paper reports the monotherapy dose-escalation portion (N of about 47 patients) of the phase I ivuxolimab trial. Study-wide conclusions, independent of this receptor: The antigen specificity of the peripheral T cells that underwent clonal expansion was not determined. Clonal expansion of both CD4+ and CD8+ blood T cells was observed from baseline to week 6 at doses 0.1 to 3.0 mg/kg. Low levels of normalized T-cell clonal expansion were also seen in some patients who did not respond. In the 0.1-3.0 mg/kg groups, partial responders had among the lowest normalized peripheral clonal expansion, particularly in CD8+ T cells. After ivuxolimab, expanded clones were on average more numerous among CD8+ T cells than among CD4+ T cells.

This clone was counted a single time. What antigen it recognizes has not been identified. One base away there is no much larger clone; base qualities are not given. Genomic DNA was isolated from the sorted cells so that the TCRbeta CDR3 region could be sequenced. The immunoSEQ Assay was used to sequence the TCRbeta CDR3 regions. The clones in this table, taken by TCRdb from immuneACCESS, are in-frame only. Not every clone is retained; where verified, under half of the shortfall comes from an unresolved V gene, and the cause of the rest is unknown. The sample data list 25,000 to 35,000 clones, and roughly 86% of these were observed just once. Of the sample, under 30% is held by the ten largest clones. Patients with autoimmune disease history or receiving systemic immunosuppression were excluded from the trial. Peripheral blood for TCR sequencing was collected from all dose cohorts at baseline, on cycle 4 day 1, and on cycle 7 day 1. Samples came from an open-label, multicenter, first-in-human phase I dose-escalation trial of ivuxolimab. Adults with locally advanced or metastatic melanoma, renal cell carcinoma, hepatocellular carcinoma or head and neck squamous cell carcinoma were enrolled in the trial. Before TCR sequencing, CD4+ T cells and CD8+ T cells from peripheral blood were sorted into separate populations.

CDR3 length: 15 amino acids, cysteine to phenylalanine. Only the CDR3 part of the read is kept: 45 bases, read in frame from the first base. CDR1 and CDR2 (SGDLS, YYNGEE) derive from the germline V gene. This specimen was CD4+ or CD8+ T cells sorted from blood, taken in a trial of the OX40 agonist ivuxolimab. The receptor comes from an adult with an advanced solid tumor such as melanoma, head and neck, liver or kidney cancer. Here the chain combines TRBV9 and TRBJ2-5; 6 matching bases give a weak D call of TRBD2. The end of the DNA aligns better with TRBJ2-7, so the J call may be wrong. The CDR3 region: CASSPMERVAYEQYF. The DNA sequence is given as TGTGCCAGCAGCCCCATGGAGCGGGTCGCCTACGAGCAGTACTTC.